The 21 T cell receptor beta chains reported below all come from one sample, sequenced in a study of blood T cell repertoires in COVID-19. Clones were read by immunoSEQ multiplex PCR, and TCRdb kept only the in-frame ones, dropping some. Of some 330,000 clones in the sample, 88% were seen once. The source material was peripheral blood. These receptors were taken from a woman between 50 and 59 years old with active or convalescent COVID-19.

V is TRBV12-3 or TRBV12-4 and J is TRBJ2-7, with TRBD1 matching 7 bases. V gave up 10 bases and J gave up 3 bases; unmatched junction bases: 6. The CDR3 length is 12 residues. The CDR3 region is CATCPGGYEQYF. The CDR3 coding sequence is TGTGCCACGTGCCCAGGGGGCTACGAGCAGTACTTC.

The rearrangement uses TRBV30 and TRBJ1-4; no clear D. The V gene lost 0 bases and the J gene lost 11 bases, with 7 bases spanning the gap. CDR1 is GTSNPN and CDR2 is SVGIG in the germline V gene (reference sequence). This CDR3 has 11 amino acids. Here the CDR3 reads CAWSVESKLFF. The CDR3 coding sequence is TGTGCCTGGAGTGTAGAGAGCAAACTGTTTTTT. The variable domain in full, completed from reference TRBV30 and TRBJ1-4, reads SQTIHQWPATLVQPVGSPLSLECTVEGTSNPNLYWYRQAAGRGLQLLFYSVGIGQISSEVPQNLSASRPQDRQFILSSKKLLLSDSGFYLCAWSVESKLFFGSGTQLSVL.

V is TRBV12-2 and J is TRBJ1-1. TRBV12-2 is a documented pseudogene. CDR3 length equals 14 residues. The CDR3 region is CASRLGSWNTEAFF. In DNA form, the CDR3 reads TGTGCAAGTCGCTTAGGGAGTTGGAACACTGAAGCTTTCTTT.

V is TRBV19 and J is TRBJ2-7; the match to TRBD2 covers 10 bases. This CDR3 comprises 15 residues. The germline V gene encodes CDR1 LNHDA and CDR2 SQIVND (reference sequence). V shed 3 bases, J shed 7 bases, and the junction held 9 bases outside the gene matches. For the CDR3, the DNA is TGTGCCAGTAGTATTTTCGGCCTAGCGGGAGCGGAGCAGTACTTC. It yields the protein CASSIFGLAGAEQYF.

The rearrangement joins TRBV7-2 to TRBJ2-7; D unresolved. The CDR3 runs to 15 residues. The germline gives CDR1 SGHTA, CDR2 FQGNSA. Trimming shortened V by 5 bases and J by 0 bases, and 14 bases separated the two germline ends. The CDR3 sequence is CASSPPRYRSYEQYF. CDR3 bases: TGTGCCAGCAGCCCCCCCCGCTACCGCTCCTACGAGCAGTACTTC.

The chain has TRBV30 and TRBJ2-6; no firm D call. With 5 bases removed from V and 3 bases from J, the gap between germline ends came to 8 bases. This CDR3 comprises 13 residues. Germline lookup yields CDR1 GTSNPN and CDR2 SVGIG (reference sequence). CDR3 sequence: CAWRQIGANVLTF. The CDR3 nucleotides read TGTGCCTGGCGACAAATTGGGGCCAACGTCCTGACTTTC.

The CDR3 nucleotides are TGTGCCAGCAGCTTACGGACTAGCTCCCATGAGCAGTTCTTC. Its translation is CASSLRTSSHEQFF. The rearrangement uses TRBV7-2 and TRBJ2-1; TRBD2 matches at 8 bases. With 2 bases clipped from V and 8 bases from J, the junction kept 5 bases outside the gene matches. This CDR3 comprises 14 residues. Looked up from germline, CDR1 is SGHTA and CDR2 is FQGNSA.

The chain carries TRBV30 and TRBJ1-2; 8 bases align to TRBD1. The germline V gene encodes CDR1 GTSNPN and CDR2 SVGIG (reference sequence). CDR3 length equals 13 residues. Trimming removed 4 bases from V and 4 bases from J; junction bases left unmatched: 5. The CDR3 DNA reads TGTGCCTGGACCGACAGGGGCCCCTATGGCTACACCTTC. The encoded protein is CAWTDRGPYGYTF.

The CDR3 reads CASSQDSYNEQFF. The CDR3 coding sequence is TGTGCCAGCAGCCAAGATAGCTACAATGAGCAGTTCTTC. The chain links TRBV4-2 to TRBJ2-1; D ambiguous. Trimming pared 0 bases from V and 3 bases from J, leaving 3 bases between. Germline V CDR1 and CDR2: LGHNA, YNFKEQ. The CDR3 runs to 13 residues.

The chain is built from TRBV6-5 and TRBJ2-5, with D possibly TRBD2 on 6 matching bases. V was cut by 6 bases and J by 2 bases, with 16 bases left in between. The CDR3 extends over 15 amino acids. Germline V gene sequence: CDR1 MNHEY, CDR2 SVGAGI. CDR3 nucleotide sequence: TGTGCCAGCAGACGCCGACCGCGGGGACAAGAGACCCAGTACTTC. Translated: CASRRRPRGQETQYF.

The genes are TRBV30 and TRBJ1-2; 9 bases are a match to TRBD1. Germline V gene sequence: CDR1 GTSNPN, CDR2 SVGIG (reference sequence). The CDR3 runs 14 residues. Germline trimming cut 5 bases from V and 8 bases from J; bases unmatched to any gene: 12. CDR3 DNA sequence: TGTGCCTGGGAAACAGGGGGCGCTTGGGAAGGCTACACCTTC. It yields the protein CAWETGGAWEGYTF.

The CDR3 nucleotides are TGCGCCAGCAGCAGGTGGGACAGCGCGGGGACCGGGGAGCTGTTTTTT. Its protein product is CASSRWDSAGTGELFF. The chain combines TRBV5-1 with TRBJ2-2; TRBD1 is a possible D gene (7 bases). The CDR3 contains 16 residues. Trimming cost V 4 bases and J 5 bases, with 18 bases left between them. Germline V CDR1 and CDR2: SGHRS, YFSETQ.

In DNA, the CDR3 is TGCAGCGTCAGCGGGACAGGATACTCGTCTGAAGCTTTCTTT. Translated, it gives CSVSGTGYSSEAFF. V and J are TRBV29-1 and TRBJ1-1; 8 bases fit TRBD1. V dropped 6 bases and J dropped 6; count of bases not matched to a gene: 12. This CDR3 is built from 14 residues. The germline V gene has CDR1 SQVTM and CDR2 ANQGSEA.

In nucleotides, the CDR3 is TGTGCCAGCAGTTACTCGCCCGGGACTAGCGGGAGAAATGAGCAGTTCTTC. Its protein is CASSYSPGTSGRNEQFF. The V call is TRBV6-2 or TRBV6-3, the J call TRBJ2-1; 14 bases are a match to TRBD2. The trim removed 0 bases at V and 7 bases at J, leaving 5 bases unmatched. Germline loops: CDR1 MNHEY, CDR2 SVGEGT. The length of the CDR3 is 17 residues.

This chain connects TRBV5-5 to TRBJ1-3, with no clear D. There are 14 residues in the CDR3. The germline V gene has CDR1 SGHKS and CDR2 YYEKEE (reference sequence). V lost 7 bases and J lost 0, with 11 bases in between. The CDR3 region is CASGSGSSGNTIYF. The CDR3 DNA reads as TGTGCCAGCGGCTCCGGGAGCTCTGGAAACACCATATATTTT. The whole variable domain, remainder taken from reference TRBV5-5 and TRBJ1-3, is DAGVTQSPTHLIKTRGQQVTLRCSPISGHKSVSWYQQVLGQGPQFIFQYYEKEERGRGNFPDRFSARQFPNYSSELNVNALLLGDSALYLCASGSGSSGNTIYFGEGSWLTVV.

The chain links TRBV6-6 to TRBJ2-7; 9 bases map to TRBD1. Germline values: CDR1 MNHNY, CDR2 SVGAGI (reference sequence). The CDR3 is 15 residues long. J lost 6 bases, V lost 5 bases, and 11 bases had no gene match. This CDR3 is CASSPPGQGISEQYF. CDR3 sequence (DNA): TGTGCCAGCAGTCCCCCGGGACAGGGTATCTCCGAGCAGTACTTC.

The rearrangement joins TRBV20-1 to TRBJ2-3; 7 bases agree with TRBD2. Germline lookup yields CDR1 DFQATT and CDR2 SNEGSKA (reference sequence). This CDR3 region has 14 residues. V shed 3 bases, J shed 5 bases, and the junction held 8 bases outside the gene matches. CDR3 in amino acids: CSASKREGQDTQYF. CDR3 nucleotide sequence: TGCAGTGCTAGTAAGAGGGAGGGCCAAGATACGCAGTATTTT.

The chain combines TRBV9 with TRBJ2-7; D gene uncertain. V lost 1 base, J lost 3 bases, and 11 bases lay in between. In germline, CDR1 is SGDLS, CDR2 YYNGEE. The CDR3 is made up of 14 amino acids. CDR3 sequence: CASSVSGTNYEQYF. The CDR3 coding sequence is TGTGCCAGCAGCGTAAGTGGAACTAACTACGAGCAGTACTTC.

The chain uses TRBV28 and TRBJ1-1, with D perhaps matching TRBD1 (5 bases). The CDR3 covers 12 residues. Trimming took off 6 bases at V and 11 bases at J, with 16 bases between the two ends. Germline CDR1 and CDR2: MDHEN and SYDVKM. CDR3 sequence reads: CASRPTGGRAFF. In nucleotides, the CDR3 is TGTGCCAGCAGGCCGACGGGGGGTCGCGCTTTCTTT.

Within the sample, this clone is medium-sized. The chain joins TRBV6-2 or TRBV6-3 to TRBJ2-1; TRBD1 agrees at 7 bases. Unmatched junction bases numbered 15, after V lost 6 bases and J lost 10 bases. Germline lookup yields CDR1 MNHEY and CDR2 SVGEGT. The CDR3 covers 15 residues. This chain's CDR3 is CASSPGRGRSLEQFF. The CDR3 bases are TGTGCCAGCAGCCCCGGTAGGGGGCGTTCTTTGGAGCAGTTCTTC.

This clone was observed once. The chain recombines TRBV5-1 with TRBJ1-2; D might be TRBD1 (6 bases). V was shortened by 4 bases and J by 3 bases, with 10 bases between the two germline ends. This CDR3 region has 13 residues. Looked up from germline, CDR1 is SGHRS and CDR2 is YFSETQ. The CDR3 loop reads CASSRQEYYGYTF. The CDR3 nucleotides read TGCGCCAGCAGCCGACAGGAATACTATGGCTACACCTTC.